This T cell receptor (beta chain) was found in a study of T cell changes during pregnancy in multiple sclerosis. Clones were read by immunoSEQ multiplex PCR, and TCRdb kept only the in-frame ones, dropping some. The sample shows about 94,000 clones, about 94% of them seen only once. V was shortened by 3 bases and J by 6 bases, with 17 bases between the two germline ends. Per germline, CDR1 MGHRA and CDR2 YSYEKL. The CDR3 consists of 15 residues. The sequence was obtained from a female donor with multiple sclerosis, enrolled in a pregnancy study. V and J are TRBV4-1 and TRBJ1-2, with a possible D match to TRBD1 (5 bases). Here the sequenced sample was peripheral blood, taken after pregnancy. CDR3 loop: CASSQRIRASDGYTF. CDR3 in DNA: TGCGCCAGCAGCCAGAGGATCAGGGCCAGTGATGGCTACACCTTC.